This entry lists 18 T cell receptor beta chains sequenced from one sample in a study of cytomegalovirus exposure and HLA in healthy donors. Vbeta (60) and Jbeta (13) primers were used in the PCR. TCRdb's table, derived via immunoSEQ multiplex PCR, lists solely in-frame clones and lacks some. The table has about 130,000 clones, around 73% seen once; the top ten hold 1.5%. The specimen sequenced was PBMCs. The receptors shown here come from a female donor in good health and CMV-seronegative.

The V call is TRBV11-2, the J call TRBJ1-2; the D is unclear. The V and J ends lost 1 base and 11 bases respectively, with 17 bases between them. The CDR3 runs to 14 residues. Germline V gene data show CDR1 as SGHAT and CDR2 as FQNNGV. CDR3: CASSLARASEAYTF. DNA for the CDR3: TGTGCCAGCAGCTTAGCCCGGGCTTCGGAGGCTTACACCTTC.

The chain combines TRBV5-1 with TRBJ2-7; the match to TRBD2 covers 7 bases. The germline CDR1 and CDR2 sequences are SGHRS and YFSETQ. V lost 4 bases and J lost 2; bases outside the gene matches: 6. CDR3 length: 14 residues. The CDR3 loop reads CASSEGGTTYEQYF. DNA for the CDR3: TGCGCCAGCAGCGAGGGAGGGACCACCTACGAGCAGTACTTC.

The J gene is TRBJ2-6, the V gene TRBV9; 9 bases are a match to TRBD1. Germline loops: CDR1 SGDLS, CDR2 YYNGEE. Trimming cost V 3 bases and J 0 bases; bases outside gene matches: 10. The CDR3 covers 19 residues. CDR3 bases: TGTGCCAGCAGCGGATCCGGGACAGGGAGCTTCTCTGGGGCCAACGTCCTGACTTTC. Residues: CASSGSGTGSFSGANVLTF.

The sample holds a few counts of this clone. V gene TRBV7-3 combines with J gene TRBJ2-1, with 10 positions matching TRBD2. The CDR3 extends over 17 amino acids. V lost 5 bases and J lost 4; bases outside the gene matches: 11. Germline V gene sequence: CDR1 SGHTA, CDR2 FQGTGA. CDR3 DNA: TGTGCCAGCAGCCCACAGCGGGAGGGCGGGGAGTACAATGAGCAGTTCTTC. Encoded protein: CASSPQREGGEYNEQFF. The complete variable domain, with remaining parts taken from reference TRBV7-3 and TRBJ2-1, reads GAGVSQTPSNKVTEKGKYVELRCDPISGHTALYWYRQSLGQGPEFLIYFQGTGAADDSGLPNDRFFAVRPEGSVSTLKIQRTERGDSAVYLCASSPQREGGEYNEQFFGPGTRLTVL.

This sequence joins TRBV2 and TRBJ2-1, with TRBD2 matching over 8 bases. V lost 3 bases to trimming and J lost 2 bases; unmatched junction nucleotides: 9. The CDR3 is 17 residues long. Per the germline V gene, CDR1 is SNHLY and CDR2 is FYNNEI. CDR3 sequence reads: CASSEDPSGSTYNEQFF. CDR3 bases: TGTGCCAGCAGTGAGGATCCCAGCGGGAGTACCTACAATGAGCAGTTCTTC. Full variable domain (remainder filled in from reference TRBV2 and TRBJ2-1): EPEVTQTPSHQVTQMGQEVILRCVPISNHLYFYWYRQILGQKVEFLVSFYNNEISEKSEIFDDQFSVERPDGSNFTLKIRSTKLEDSAMYFCASSEDPSGSTYNEQFFGPGTRLTVL.

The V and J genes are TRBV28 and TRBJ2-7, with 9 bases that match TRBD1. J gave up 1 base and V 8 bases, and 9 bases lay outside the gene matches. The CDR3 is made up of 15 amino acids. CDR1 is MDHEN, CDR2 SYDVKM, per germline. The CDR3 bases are TGTGCCAGCCGGGCGGAAGGGACAGGGTCCTACGAGCAGTACTTC. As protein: CASRAEGTGSYEQYF.

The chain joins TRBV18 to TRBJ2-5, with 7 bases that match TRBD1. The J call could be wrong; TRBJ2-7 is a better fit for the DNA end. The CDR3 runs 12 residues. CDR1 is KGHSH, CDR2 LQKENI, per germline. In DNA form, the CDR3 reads TGTGCCAGCTCACCGGGACAGCACGAGCAGTACTTC. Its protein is CASSPGQHEQYF.

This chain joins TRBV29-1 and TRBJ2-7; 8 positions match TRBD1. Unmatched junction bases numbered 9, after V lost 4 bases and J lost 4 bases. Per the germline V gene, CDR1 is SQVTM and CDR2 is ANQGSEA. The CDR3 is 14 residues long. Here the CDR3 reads CSVAGSGGAYEQYF. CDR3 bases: TGCAGCGTTGCGGGGTCAGGGGGCGCATACGAGCAGTACTTC.

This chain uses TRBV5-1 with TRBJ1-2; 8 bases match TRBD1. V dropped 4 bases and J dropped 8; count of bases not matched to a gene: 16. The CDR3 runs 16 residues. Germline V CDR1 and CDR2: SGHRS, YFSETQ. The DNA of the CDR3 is TGCGCCAGCAGCCCCAATCTCGGGACAGGCCCTCGGGGCTACACCTTC. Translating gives CASSPNLGTGPRGYTF.

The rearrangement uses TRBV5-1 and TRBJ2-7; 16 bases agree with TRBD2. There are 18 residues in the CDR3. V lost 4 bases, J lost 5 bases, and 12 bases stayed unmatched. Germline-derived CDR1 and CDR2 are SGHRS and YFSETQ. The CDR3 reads CASSGWGLAGGPIDEQYF. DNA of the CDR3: TGCGCCAGCAGCGGGTGGGGACTAGCGGGAGGGCCGATCGACGAGCAGTACTTC. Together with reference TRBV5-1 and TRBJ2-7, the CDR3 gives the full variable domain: KAGVTQTPRYLIKTRGQQVTLSCSPISGHRSVSWYQQTPGQGLQFLFEYFSETQRNKGNFPGRFSGRQFSNSRSEMNVSTLELGDSALYLCASSGWGLAGGPIDEQYFGPGTRLTVT.

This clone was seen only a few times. The CDR3 loop is CASSPRTGGEYEQYF. As DNA, the CDR3 is TGTGCCAGCAGTCCCCGGACAGGGGGTGAGTACGAGCAGTACTTC. The rearrangement joins TRBV28 to TRBJ2-5, with 10 bases matching TRBD1. The tail of the sequence fits TRBJ2-7 better, so the J call may be wrong. Looked up from germline, CDR1 is MDHEN and CDR2 is SYDVKM. The CDR3 contains 15 residues.

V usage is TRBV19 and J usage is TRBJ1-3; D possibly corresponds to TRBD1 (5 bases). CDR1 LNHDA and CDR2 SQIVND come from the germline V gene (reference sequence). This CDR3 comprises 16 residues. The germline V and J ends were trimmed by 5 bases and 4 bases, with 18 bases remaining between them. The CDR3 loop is CASSLWTSRSGNTIYF. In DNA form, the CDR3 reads TGTGCCAGTAGTCTTTGGACATCCAGATCCGGAAACACCATATATTTT.

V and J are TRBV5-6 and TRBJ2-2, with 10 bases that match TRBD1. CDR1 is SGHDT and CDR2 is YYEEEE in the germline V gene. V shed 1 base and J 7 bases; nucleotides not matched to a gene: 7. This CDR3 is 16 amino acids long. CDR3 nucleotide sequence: TGTGCCAGCAGCTTGTTAGGACAGGGGGAAGGCGGGGAGCTGTTTTTT. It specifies CASSLLGQGEGGELFF.

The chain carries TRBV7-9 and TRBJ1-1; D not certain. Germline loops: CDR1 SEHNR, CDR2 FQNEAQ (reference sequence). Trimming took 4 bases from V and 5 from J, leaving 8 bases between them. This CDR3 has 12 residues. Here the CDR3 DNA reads TGTGCCAGCAGCTCCCCGGGAACTGAAGCTTTCTTT. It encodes CASSSPGTEAFF.

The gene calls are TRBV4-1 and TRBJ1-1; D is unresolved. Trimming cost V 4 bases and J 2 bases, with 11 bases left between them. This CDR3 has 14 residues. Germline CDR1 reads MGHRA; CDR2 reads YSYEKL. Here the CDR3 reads CASSRRELNTEAFF. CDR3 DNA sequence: TGCGCCAGCAGCCGCCGGGAGCTTAACACTGAAGCTTTCTTT.

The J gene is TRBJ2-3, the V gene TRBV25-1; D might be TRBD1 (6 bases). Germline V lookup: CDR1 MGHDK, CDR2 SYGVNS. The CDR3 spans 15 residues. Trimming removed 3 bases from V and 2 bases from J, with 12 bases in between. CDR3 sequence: CASSETDRDTDTQYF. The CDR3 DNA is TGTGCCAGCAGTGAGACGGACAGAGACACAGATACGCAGTATTTT. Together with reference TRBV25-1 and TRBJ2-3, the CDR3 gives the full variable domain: EADIYQTPRYLVIGTGKKITLECSQTMGHDKMYWYQQDPGMELHLIHYSYGVNSTEKGDLSSESTVSRIRTEHFPLTLESARPSHTSQYLCASSETDRDTDTQYFGPGTRLTVL.

CDR3 DNA: TGCGCCAGCAGCTTGGGTGGGTCGGGATCCTACGAGCAGTACTTC. This translates into CASSLGGSGSYEQYF. The chain links TRBV5-1 to TRBJ2-7; maybe TRBD2 (5 bases). The CDR3 sequence is 15 residues long. Germline values: CDR1 SGHRS, CDR2 YFSETQ. V lost 0 bases to trimming and J lost 1 base, with 11 bases between them.

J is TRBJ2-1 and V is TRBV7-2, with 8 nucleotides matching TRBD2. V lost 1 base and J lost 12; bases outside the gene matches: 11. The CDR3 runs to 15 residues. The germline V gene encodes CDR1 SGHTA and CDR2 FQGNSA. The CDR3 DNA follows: TGTGCCAGCAGCTTAGACAGCGGGAGCACTTTAGGGCAGTTCTTC. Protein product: CASSLDSGSTLGQFF.